This entry describes one T cell receptor (beta chain). This sample also contains other DNA sequences that code for the same CDR3. Authors' analysis steps: Counts of nucleated cells, estimated from reference gene primer amplification, were obtained. The assay was immunoSEQ multiplex PCR, and TCRdb's table has in-frame clones only and misses some. V and J calls and clone size are as listed in that table; D and trimming were resolved from the DNA. The sample records about 250,000 clones, 80% to 90% being singletons. This record comes from a study of blood T cell repertoires in COVID-19. The CDR3 runs to 14 residues. Germline assignment: CDR1 SGHVS and CDR2 FQNEAQ. V was clipped by 1 base and J by 2 bases, with 8 bases between them.

The specimen sequenced was PBMCs or T cells enriched from blood (not recorded which). The rearrangement uses TRBV7-8 and TRBJ2-5, with D possibly matching TRBD2 (6 bases). This clonotype originated in a man between 18 and 29 years old who had recovered from COVID-19. CDR3 nucleotides: TGTGCCAGCAGCTTAGGGGGGGTTCAAGAGACCCAGTACTTC. It encodes CASSLGGVQETQYF.